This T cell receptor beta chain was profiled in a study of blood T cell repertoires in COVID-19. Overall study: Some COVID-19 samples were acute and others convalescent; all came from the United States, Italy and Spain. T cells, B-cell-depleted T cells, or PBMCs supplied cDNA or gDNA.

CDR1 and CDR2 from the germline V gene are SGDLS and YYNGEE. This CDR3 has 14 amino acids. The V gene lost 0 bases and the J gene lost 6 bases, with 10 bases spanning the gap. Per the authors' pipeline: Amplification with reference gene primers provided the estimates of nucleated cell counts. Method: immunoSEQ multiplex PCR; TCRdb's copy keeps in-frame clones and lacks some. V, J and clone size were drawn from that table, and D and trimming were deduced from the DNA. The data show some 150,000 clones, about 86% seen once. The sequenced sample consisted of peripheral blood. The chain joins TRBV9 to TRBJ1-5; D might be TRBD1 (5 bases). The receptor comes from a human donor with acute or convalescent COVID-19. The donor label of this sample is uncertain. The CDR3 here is CASSVDGGAQPQHF. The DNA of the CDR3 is TGTGCCAGCAGCGTAGACGGGGGAGCTCAGCCCCAGCATTTT.